One and the same sample provided the 23 T cell receptor beta chains below, sequenced in a study of cytomegalovirus exposure and HLA in healthy donors. Vbeta (60) and Jbeta (13) primers were used in the PCR. TCRdb's table, derived via immunoSEQ multiplex PCR, lists solely in-frame clones and lacks some. The sample shows fewer than 150,000 clones, around 82% of them seen only once. The sequencing sample was made of PBMCs. The receptor source for this set is a man aged 45-65 years in good health and CMV-seronegative.

The chain couples TRBV2 to TRBJ2-1, with 10 bases fitting TRBD2. Germline CDR1 and CDR2: SNHLY and FYNNEI. Unmatched junction bases numbered 3, after V lost 2 bases and J lost 5 bases. The CDR3 sequence is 15 residues long. The CDR3 protein is CASSERLAGDNEQFF. The CDR3 nucleotides are TGTGCCAGCAGTGAACGGCTAGCGGGAGACAATGAGCAGTTCTTC.

V and J are TRBV25-1 and TRBJ2-1, with 8 bases that match TRBD2. With 6 bases clipped from V and 7 bases from J, the junction kept 8 bases outside the gene matches. The CDR3 covers 14 residues. Germline values: CDR1 MGHDK, CDR2 SYGVNS. The CDR3: CASRVAGGMNEQFF. For the CDR3, the DNA is TGTGCCAGCAGGGTGGCGGGAGGAATGAATGAGCAGTTCTTC.

The chain combines TRBV30 with TRBJ1-2, with D hard to call. CDR3 length: 13 amino acids. In germline, CDR1 is GTSNPN, CDR2 SVGIG (reference sequence). The CDR3 DNA reads as TGTGCTCAGAAACGGGAAATGGTCTATGGCTACACCTTC. The encoded protein is CAQKREMVYGYTF.

This chain joins TRBV2 and TRBJ2-5, with 8 bases fitting TRBD2. The tail of the sequence fits TRBJ2-7 better, so the J call may be wrong. Germline V gene data show CDR1 as SNHLY and CDR2 as FYNNEI. This CDR3 has 14 residues. The CDR3 region is CASSLAGPSYEQYF. The CDR3, as DNA: TGTGCCAGCAGCCTAGCGGGTCCCTCCTACGAGCAGTACTTC.

This clone has just one count. For the CDR3, the DNA is TGTGCCAGCAGTCGAAACAGGAACACCGGGGAGCTGTTTTTT. Protein product: CASSRNRNTGELFF. This chain joins TRBV6-5 and TRBJ2-2; D unresolved. Trimming cost V 5 bases and J 1 base, with 8 bases left between them. The CDR3 extends over 14 amino acids. Per the germline V gene, CDR1 is MNHEY and CDR2 is SVGAGI.

The chain recombines TRBV6-5 with TRBJ1-1; 7 bases agree with TRBD1. The V segment lost 6 bases and the J segment 4 bases; nucleotides outside the gene matches: 5. From germline, CDR1 is MNHEY and CDR2 SVGAGI. The CDR3 runs to 13 residues. CDR3 protein: CASSPDRATEAFF. As DNA, the CDR3 is TGTGCCAGCAGCCCTGACAGGGCCACTGAAGCTTTCTTT.

The chain joins TRBV7-8 to TRBJ2-3, with TRBD2 matching over 12 bases. The CDR3 has 16 residues. Germline CDR1 reads SGHVS; CDR2 reads FQNEAQ. V gave up 1 base and J gave up 10 bases; unmatched junction bases: 9. The CDR3 protein is CASSLVRLAGGQAQYF. DNA for the CDR3: TGTGCCAGCAGCTTAGTAAGGCTAGCGGGAGGGCAAGCGCAGTATTTT.

The chain joins TRBV9 to TRBJ2-5; TRBD1 matches at 9 bases. The CDR3 is 15 amino acids. The V gene's germline CDR1 is SGDLS and CDR2 YYNGEE. The V and J ends lost 3 bases and 4 bases, in that order; junction bases with no gene match: 7. The CDR3 loop reads CASSEEGQGRETQYF. DNA of the CDR3: TGTGCCAGCAGCGAGGAGGGACAGGGTCGAGAGACCCAGTACTTC.

V usage is TRBV2 and J usage is TRBJ2-3; TRBD2 matches 8 bases. The V segment lost 5 bases and the J segment 2 bases; nucleotides outside the gene matches: 3. Germline V gene data show CDR1 as SNHLY and CDR2 as FYNNEI. The CDR3 loop spans 14 amino acids. CDR3 nucleotide sequence: TGTGCCAGCAGTACTAGCGGATCCACAGATACGCAGTATTTT. As protein: CASSTSGSTDTQYF.

The V call is TRBV18, the J call TRBJ1-2; 8 nucleotides line up with TRBD1. This CDR3 region has 15 residues. V lost 2 bases, J lost 4 bases, and 6 bases stayed unmatched. Germline V lookup: CDR1 KGHSH, CDR2 LQKENI. The CDR3 region has the DNA TGTGCCAGCTCACCAGGCGACAGGGGCGGCTATGGCTACACCTTC. It specifies CASSPGDRGGYGYTF.

This chain uses TRBV19 with TRBJ2-7; 7 bases align to TRBD2. Per the germline V gene, CDR1 is LNHDA and CDR2 is SQIVND (reference sequence). With 7 bases clipped from V and 3 bases from J, the junction kept 21 bases outside the gene matches. This CDR3 comprises 18 residues. CDR3 DNA sequence: TGTGCCAGTAACGACGCGGGCGGGGGACGCCCAAACGACTACGAGCAGTACTTC. Protein: CASNDAGGGRPNDYEQYF.

The V call is TRBV6-5, the J call TRBJ1-5; perhaps TRBD1 as D (5 bases). The length of the CDR3 is 15 residues. Trimming removed 0 bases from V and 7 bases from J, with 13 bases in between. Germline-derived CDR1 and CDR2 are MNHEY and SVGAGI. The CDR3 DNA reads as TGTGCCAGCAGTTACTCCGCCGGGGGAAGCCAGCCCCAGCATTTT. It codes for CASSYSAGGSQPQHF.

The rearrangement uses TRBV5-1 and TRBJ2-2; D is undetermined. V was clipped by 0 bases and J by 2 bases, with 5 bases between them. Germline V gives CDR1 SGHRS, CDR2 YFSETQ. The CDR3 is made up of 14 amino acids. The CDR3 reads CASSLGRNTGELFF. The CDR3 bases are TGCGCCAGCAGCTTGGGGAGAAACACCGGGGAGCTGTTTTTT.

The chain uses TRBV7-8 and TRBJ2-1, with D perhaps TRBD2 (6 bases). V was cut by 5 bases and J by 6 bases, with 17 bases left in between. The germline V gene encodes CDR1 SGHVS and CDR2 FQNEAQ. The CDR3 is 15 residues long. The CDR3 loop is CASSIERLVLNEQFF. CDR3 coding DNA: TGTGCCAGCAGCATCGAGAGACTAGTTCTCAATGAGCAGTTCTTC.

The chain is built from TRBV7-8 and TRBJ2-7; 12 positions agree with TRBD2. This CDR3 has 14 residues. The V and J ends lost 4 bases and 6 bases, in that order; junction bases with no gene match: 4. Per germline, CDR1 SGHVS and CDR2 FQNEAQ. The CDR3 loop is CASSSTSGSREQYF. The CDR3 bases are TGTGCCAGCAGCTCGACTAGCGGGAGCCGCGAGCAGTACTTC.

Turning to this clone: Within the sample, other DNA sequences also encode this same CDR3. This rearrangement joins TRBV5-1 to TRBJ2-5; 9 positions match TRBD1. Losses at the gene ends were 4 bases for V and 4 bases for J; bases not matched to a gene: 5. The CDR3 consists of 14 residues. Germline values: CDR1 SGHRS, CDR2 YFSETQ. The CDR3 loop is CASSLGQGGETQYF. DNA for the CDR3: TGCGCCAGCAGCCTGGGACAGGGAGGAGAGACCCAGTACTTC.

The gene calls are TRBV5-4 and TRBJ2-1; 7 positions match TRBD1. This CDR3 region has 13 residues. CDR1 is SGHNT, CDR2 YYREEE, per germline (reference sequence). Trimming took 4 bases from V and 16 from J; bases not matched to a gene: 14. CDR3 sequence: CASSRFSGTVFFF. CDR3 nucleotide sequence: TGTGCCAGCAGCCGATTTTCCGGGACAGTTTTTTTCTTC.

The CDR3 bases are TGTGCCAGCAGTTCTCTAGCGGGAGGCCGCGGGGAGCTGTTTTTT. Amino acids: CASSSLAGGRGELFF. The chain carries TRBV28 and TRBJ2-2; the match to TRBD2 covers 11 bases. In germline, CDR1 is MDHEN, CDR2 SYDVKM. V shed 4 bases and J 7 bases; nucleotides not matched to a gene: 5. The CDR3 loop spans 15 amino acids.

This clone was detected only once. The chain employs TRBV6-4 and TRBJ2-1; 8 bases are a match to TRBD1. The CDR3 runs 15 residues. The junction had 5 bases not matched to a gene; V was cut back by 6 bases and J by 1 base. In germline, CDR1 is MRHNA, CDR2 SNTAGT. The CDR3 DNA reads TGTGCCAGCAGGAATCAGGGGGCGTCCTACAATGAGCAGTTCTTC. Translating gives CASRNQGASYNEQFF.

The V call is TRBV19, the J call TRBJ2-3; 8 bases agree with TRBD2. J lost 3 bases, V lost 4 bases, and 3 bases had no gene match. Germline CDR1 and CDR2: LNHDA and SQIVND (reference sequence). The CDR3 runs 14 residues. For the CDR3, the DNA is TGTGCCAGTAGTACTAAGCGGGAGACAGATACGCAGTATTTT. Translated, it gives CASSTKRETDTQYF.

This clone was observed a few times. The CDR3 DNA reads TGTGCCAGCAGAGCGGGACTGCGGTATTACGAGCAGTACTTC. Protein sequence: CASRAGLRYYEQYF. The V and J genes are TRBV2 and TRBJ2-7, with 7 bases matching TRBD2. V gave up 6 bases and J gave up 4 bases; unmatched junction bases: 9. Germline CDR1 reads SNHLY; CDR2 reads FYNNEI. The CDR3 length is 14 residues.

The V call is TRBV28, the J call TRBJ1-5; possible D gene TRBD1, 5 bases. The CDR3 has 18 amino acids. Trimming left V 3 bases short and J 0 bases short, with 18 bases between. Germline CDR1 is MDHEN and CDR2 is SYDVKM. The DNA of the CDR3 is TGTGCCAGCAGTTTGGGCAGGGTGTCACTTTATAGCAATCAGCCCCAGCATTTT. It encodes CASSLGRVSLYSNQPQHF. The variable domain in full, completed from reference TRBV28 and TRBJ1-5, reads DVKVTQSSRYLVKRTGEKVFLECVQDMDHENMFWYRQDPGLGLRLIYFSYDVKMKEKGDIPEGYSVSREKKERFSLILESASTNQTSMYLCASSLGRVSLYSNQPQHFGDGTRLSIL.

V is TRBV5-1 and J is TRBJ1-5; 10 nucleotides match TRBD1. Germline V lookup: CDR1 SGHRS, CDR2 YFSETQ. The V segment lost 2 bases and the J segment 2 bases; nucleotides outside the gene matches: 1. The CDR3 covers 15 residues. This CDR3 reads CASSFGTGGNQPQHF. The CDR3 bases are TGCGCCAGCAGCTTTGGGACAGGGGGCAATCAGCCCCAGCATTTT.